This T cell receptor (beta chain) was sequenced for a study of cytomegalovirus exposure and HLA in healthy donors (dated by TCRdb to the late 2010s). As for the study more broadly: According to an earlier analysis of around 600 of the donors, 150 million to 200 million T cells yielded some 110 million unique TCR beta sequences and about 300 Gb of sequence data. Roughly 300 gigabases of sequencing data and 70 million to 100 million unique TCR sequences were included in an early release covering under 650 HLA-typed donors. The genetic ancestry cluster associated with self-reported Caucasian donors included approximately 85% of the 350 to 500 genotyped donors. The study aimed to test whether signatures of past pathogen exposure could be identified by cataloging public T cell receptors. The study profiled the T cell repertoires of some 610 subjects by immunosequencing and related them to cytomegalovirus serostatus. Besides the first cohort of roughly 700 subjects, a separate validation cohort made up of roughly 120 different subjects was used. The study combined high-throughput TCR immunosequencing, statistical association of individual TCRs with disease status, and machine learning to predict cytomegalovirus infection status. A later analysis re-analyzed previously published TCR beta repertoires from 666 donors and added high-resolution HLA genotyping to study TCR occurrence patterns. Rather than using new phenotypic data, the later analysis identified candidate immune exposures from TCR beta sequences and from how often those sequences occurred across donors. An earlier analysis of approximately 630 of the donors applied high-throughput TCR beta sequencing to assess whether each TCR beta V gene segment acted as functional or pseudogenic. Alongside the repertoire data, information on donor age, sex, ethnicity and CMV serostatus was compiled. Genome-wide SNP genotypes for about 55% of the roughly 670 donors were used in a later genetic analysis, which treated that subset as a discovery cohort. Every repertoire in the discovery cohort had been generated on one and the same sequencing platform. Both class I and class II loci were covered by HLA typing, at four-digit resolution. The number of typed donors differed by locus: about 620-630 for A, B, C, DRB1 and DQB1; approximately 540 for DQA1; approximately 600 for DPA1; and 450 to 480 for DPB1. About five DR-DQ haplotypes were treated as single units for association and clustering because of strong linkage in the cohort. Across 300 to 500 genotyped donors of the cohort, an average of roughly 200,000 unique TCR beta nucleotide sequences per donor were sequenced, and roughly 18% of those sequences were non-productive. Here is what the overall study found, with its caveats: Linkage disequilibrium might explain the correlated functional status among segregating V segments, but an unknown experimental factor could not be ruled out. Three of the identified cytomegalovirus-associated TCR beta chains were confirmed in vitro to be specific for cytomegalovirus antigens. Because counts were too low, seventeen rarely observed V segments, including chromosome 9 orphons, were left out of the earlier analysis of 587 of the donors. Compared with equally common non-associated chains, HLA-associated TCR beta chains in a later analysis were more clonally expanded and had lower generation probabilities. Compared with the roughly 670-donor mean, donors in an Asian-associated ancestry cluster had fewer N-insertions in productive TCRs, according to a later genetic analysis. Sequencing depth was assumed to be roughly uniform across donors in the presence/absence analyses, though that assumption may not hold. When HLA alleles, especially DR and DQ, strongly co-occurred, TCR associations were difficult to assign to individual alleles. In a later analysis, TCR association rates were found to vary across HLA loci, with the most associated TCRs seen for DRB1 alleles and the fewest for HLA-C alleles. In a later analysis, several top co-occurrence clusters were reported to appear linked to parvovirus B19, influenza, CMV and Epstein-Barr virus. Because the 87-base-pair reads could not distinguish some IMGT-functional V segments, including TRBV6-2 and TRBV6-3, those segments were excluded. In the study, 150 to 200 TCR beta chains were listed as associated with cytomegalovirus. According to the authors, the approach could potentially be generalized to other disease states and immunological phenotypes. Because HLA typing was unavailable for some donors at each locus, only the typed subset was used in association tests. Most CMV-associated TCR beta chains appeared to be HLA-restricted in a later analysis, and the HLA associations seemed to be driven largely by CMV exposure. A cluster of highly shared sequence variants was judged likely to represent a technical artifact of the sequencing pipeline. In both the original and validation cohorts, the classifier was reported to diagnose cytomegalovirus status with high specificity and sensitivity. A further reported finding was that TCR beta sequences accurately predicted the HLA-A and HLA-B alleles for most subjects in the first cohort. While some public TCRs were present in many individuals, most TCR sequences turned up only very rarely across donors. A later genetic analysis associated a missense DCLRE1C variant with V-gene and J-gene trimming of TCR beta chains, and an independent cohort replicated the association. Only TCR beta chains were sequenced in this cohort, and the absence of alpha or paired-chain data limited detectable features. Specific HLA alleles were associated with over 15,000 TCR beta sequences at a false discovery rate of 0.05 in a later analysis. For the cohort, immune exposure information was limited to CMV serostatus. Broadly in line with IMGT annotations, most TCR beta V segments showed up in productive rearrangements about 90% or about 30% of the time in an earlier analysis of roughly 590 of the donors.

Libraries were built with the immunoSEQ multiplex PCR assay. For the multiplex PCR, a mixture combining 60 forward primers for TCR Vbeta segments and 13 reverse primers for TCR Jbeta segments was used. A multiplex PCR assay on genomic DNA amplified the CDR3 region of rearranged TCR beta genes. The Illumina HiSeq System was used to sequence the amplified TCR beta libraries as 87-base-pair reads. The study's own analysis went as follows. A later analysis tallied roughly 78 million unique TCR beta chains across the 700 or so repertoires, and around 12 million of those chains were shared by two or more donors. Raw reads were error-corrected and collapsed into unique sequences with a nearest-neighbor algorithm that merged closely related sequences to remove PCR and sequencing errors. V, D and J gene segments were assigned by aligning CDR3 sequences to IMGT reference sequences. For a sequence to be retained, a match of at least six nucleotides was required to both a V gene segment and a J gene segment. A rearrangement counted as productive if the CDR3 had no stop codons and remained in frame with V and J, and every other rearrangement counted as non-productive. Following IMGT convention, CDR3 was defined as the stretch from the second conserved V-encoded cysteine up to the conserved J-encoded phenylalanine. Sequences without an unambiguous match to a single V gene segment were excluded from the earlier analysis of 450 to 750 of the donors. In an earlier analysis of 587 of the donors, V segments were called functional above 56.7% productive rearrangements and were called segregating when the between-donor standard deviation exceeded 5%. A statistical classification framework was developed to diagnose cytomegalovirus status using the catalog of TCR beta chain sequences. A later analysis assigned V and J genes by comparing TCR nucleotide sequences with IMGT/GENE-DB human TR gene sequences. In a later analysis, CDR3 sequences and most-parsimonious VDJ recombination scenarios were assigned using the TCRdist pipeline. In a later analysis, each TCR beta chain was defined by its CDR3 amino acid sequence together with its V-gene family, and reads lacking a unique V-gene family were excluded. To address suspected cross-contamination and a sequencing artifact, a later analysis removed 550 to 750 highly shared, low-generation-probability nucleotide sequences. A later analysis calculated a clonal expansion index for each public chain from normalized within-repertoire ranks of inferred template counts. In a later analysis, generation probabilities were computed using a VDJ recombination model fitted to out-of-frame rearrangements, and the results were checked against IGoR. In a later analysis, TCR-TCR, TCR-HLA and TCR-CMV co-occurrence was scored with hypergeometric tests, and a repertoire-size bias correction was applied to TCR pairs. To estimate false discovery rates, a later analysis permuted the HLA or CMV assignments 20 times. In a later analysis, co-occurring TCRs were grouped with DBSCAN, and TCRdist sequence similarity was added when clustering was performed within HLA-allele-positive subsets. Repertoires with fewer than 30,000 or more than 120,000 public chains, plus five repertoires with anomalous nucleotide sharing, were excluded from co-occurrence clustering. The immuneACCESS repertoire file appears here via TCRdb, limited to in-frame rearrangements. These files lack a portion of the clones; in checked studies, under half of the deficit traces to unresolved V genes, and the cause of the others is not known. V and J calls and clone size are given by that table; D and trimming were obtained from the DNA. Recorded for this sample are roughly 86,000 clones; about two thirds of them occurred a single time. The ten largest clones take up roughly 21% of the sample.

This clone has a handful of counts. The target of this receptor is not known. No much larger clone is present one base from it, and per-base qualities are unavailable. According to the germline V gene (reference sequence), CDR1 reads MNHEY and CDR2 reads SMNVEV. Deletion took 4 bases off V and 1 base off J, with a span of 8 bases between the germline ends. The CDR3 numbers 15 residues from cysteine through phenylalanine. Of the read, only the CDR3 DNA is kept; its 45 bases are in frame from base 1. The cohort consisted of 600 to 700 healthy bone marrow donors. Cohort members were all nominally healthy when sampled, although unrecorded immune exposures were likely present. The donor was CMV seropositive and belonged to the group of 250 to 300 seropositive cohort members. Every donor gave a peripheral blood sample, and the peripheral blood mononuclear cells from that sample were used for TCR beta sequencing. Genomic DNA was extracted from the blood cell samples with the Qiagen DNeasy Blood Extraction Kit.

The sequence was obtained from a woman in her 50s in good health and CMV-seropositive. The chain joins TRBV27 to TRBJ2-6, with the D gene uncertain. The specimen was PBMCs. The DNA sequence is TGTGCCAGCAGTTCACACGTGTCTGGGGCCAACGTCCTGACTTTC. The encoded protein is CASSSHVSGANVLTF.